This TCR beta chain was recovered during a study of shared clonotypes between healthy human individuals. The length of the CDR3 is 16 residues. Germline lookup yields CDR1 KGHSH and CDR2 LQKENI. The V gene end was trimmed by 0 bases and the J gene end by 3 bases; junction bases not matched to a gene: 5. Worth noting for this clone: Antigen: not known.

It was CD45RO-negative cells, positively selected for CCR7, that made up naive CD8 cells, with terminally differentiated effector memory CD45RA+ cells excluded. Caucasian adults residing in Nashville, Tennessee made up all the donors. The protocol was immunoSEQ multiplex PCR, while the TCRdb copy is restricted to in-frame clones and leaves out a portion. The data hold about 2.1 million clones, with under 95% observed a single time. Points from the study as a whole: The study found lower generation probabilities in non-shared clonotypes than in those shared by all four donors. Memory subsets generally showed smaller estimated richness than naive subsets did.

The sample taken for sequencing was naive CD8+ T cells from PBMCs. This rearrangement joins TRBV18 to TRBJ2-1; 7 positions match TRBD2. This sequence originates from a man younger than 35 in good health. Some clones in this sample may be carry-over from other donors' samples. The CDR3 loop reads CASSPPREADYNEQFF. The DNA for the CDR3 is TGTGCCAGCTCACCACCACGGGAGGCGGACTACAATGAGCAGTTCTTC.